The T cell receptor beta chain under discussion was sequenced for a study of metastatic and nonmetastatic thyroid tumors. Turning to the study itself: It was across blood and tumor or nodule tissue from malignant and benign thyroid patients that repertoires were compared.

As processed by the authors: Between-group CDR3 differences, defined by clinicopathological status, yielded a distant-metastasis classifier for papillary thyroid cancer. With MiXCR, TCRdb reprocessed the PCR reads. TCRdb assigned the V and J calls; the authors' analysis was not used. The data contain 39,000 or so clones, around 47% of them singletons. No treatment had been given to any patient before thyroid surgery. A note on this clone: The target antigen is unknown.

The CDR3 sequence is 15 residues long. With 5 bases clipped from V and 6 bases from J, the junction kept 7 bases outside the gene matches. Germline V lookup: CDR1 LGHNA, CDR2 YNFKEQ. Notes on the study in general: Reportedly, malignant thyroid tumors had significantly higher TCR beta diversity than benign nodules, in blood and tumor.

V gene TRBV4-2 combines with J gene TRBJ1-6; 7 bases agree with TRBD1. The specimen was tumor tissue. The source of this sequence is a male donor with papillary thyroid cancer or a benign thyroid nodule (not recorded which). Some clones in this sample may be carry-over from other donors' samples. The CDR3 region is CASSEAGTANSPLHF. The CDR3, as DNA: TGTGCCAGCAGCGAGGCCGGGACAGCTAATTCACCCCTCCACTTT.